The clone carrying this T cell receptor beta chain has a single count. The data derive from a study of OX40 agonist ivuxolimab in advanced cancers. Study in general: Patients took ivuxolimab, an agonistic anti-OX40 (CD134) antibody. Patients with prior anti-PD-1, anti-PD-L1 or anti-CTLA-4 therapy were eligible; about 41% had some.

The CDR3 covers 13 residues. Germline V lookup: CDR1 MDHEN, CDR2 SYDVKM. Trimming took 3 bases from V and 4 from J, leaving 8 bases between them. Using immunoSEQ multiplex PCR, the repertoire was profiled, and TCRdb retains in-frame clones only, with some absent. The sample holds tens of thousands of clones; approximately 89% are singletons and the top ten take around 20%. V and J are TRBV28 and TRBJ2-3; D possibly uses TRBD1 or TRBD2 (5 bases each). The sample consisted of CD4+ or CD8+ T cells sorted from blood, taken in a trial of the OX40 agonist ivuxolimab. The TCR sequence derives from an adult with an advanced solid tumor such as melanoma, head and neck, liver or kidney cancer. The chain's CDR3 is CASSFQGPDTQYF. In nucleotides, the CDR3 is TGTGCCAGCAGTTTTCAGGGACCAGATACGCAGTATTTT.